A selection of T cell receptor beta chains follows, all from one sample in a study of human T cells and chemical hapten exposure. TCRdb fed the RACE reads into MiXCR, producing one record per CDR3 protein. This sample has roughly 150,000 distinct CDR3 sequences, with roughly a quarter found just once. Source: whole blood, taken in connection with sensitization to the hapten diphenylcyclopropenone (DPC). Receptor source: a woman in her late teens or twenties with alopecia areata. Some clones in this sample may be carry-over from other donors' samples. Each CDR3 is given with its conserved first and last residue.

TRBJ2-3 TRBV24-1 CATSDLRQNTDTQYF
TRBJ1-1 TRBV4-2 CASSQDSWGDSEAFF
TRBJ2-5 TRBV5-1 CASSLALAGGTQYF
TRBJ2-2 TRBV7-3 CASSLRASGGTHTGELFF
TRBJ2-3 TRBV20-1 CSARDLRQGKRDTQYF
TRBJ1-1 TRBV20-1 CSALGLTEAFF
TRBJ2-3 TRBV6-5 CASSFTSGGADTQYF
TRBJ2-7 TRBV11-2 CASSPTWGRNSYEQYF
TRBJ1-6 TRBV20-1 CSATGRESGSPLHF
TRBJ1-6 TRBV5-1 CASSLEGQINSPLHF
TRBJ2-5 TRBV29-1 CSVVVQGKTQYF
TRBJ2-7 TRBV15 CATSRLPGSSLGEQYF
TRBJ2-3 TRBV12-3/TRBV12-4 CASRARTSGRSTDTQYF
TRBJ1-1 TRBV29-1 CSVETGGRTEAFF
TRBJ2-1 TRBV5-1 CASSPAESYNEQFF
TRBJ2-1 TRBV6-1 CASSDRLGGTEQFF
TRBJ2-5 TRBV9 CASNVGSDQETQYF
TRBJ1-2 TRBV7-9 CASSLVAENYGYTF
TRBJ2-7 TRBV6-5 CASSYTGLSSYEQYF
TRBJ2-5 TRBV20-1 CSARTGGSGETQYF
TRBJ2-7 TRBV6-5 CASSFGQGDEQYF
TRBJ2-7 TRBV20-1 CSARDRVTDEQYF
TRBJ2-1 TRBV11-1 CASQTGTRYNEQFF
TRBJ2-1 TRBV7-2 CASSFDRSSYNEQFF
TRBJ1-1 TRBV20-1 CSARGRAGTEAFF
TRBJ1-1 TRBV2 CASSGQQGIRVNTEAFF
TRBJ1-2 TRBV9 CASSVGDNYGYTF
TRBJ2-7 TRBV7-2 CASSLVPSGAGYEQYF
TRBJ2-1 TRBV11-2 CASSLVPAGGYNEQFF